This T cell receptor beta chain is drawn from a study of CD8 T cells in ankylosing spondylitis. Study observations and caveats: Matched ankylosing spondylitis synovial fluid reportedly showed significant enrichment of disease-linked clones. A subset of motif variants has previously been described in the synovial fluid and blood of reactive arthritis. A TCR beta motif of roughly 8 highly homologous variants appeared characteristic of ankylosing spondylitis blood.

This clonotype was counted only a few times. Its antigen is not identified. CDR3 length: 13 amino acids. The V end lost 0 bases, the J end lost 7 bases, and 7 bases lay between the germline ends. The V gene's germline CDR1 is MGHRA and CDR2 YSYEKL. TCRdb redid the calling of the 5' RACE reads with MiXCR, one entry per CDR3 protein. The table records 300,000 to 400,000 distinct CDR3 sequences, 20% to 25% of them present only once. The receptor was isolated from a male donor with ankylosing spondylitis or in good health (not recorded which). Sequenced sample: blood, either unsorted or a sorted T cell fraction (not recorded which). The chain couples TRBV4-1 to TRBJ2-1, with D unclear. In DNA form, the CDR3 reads TGCGCCAGCAGCCAAGATTTCTTGAATGAGCAGTTCTTC. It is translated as CASSQDFLNEQFF.